This passage covers 2 T cell receptor beta chains from one sample sequenced in a study of blood T cell repertoires in COVID-19 (dated by TCRdb to 2019 to 2021). The library was built by means of the immunoSEQ multiplex PCR assay. Entries here come from immuneACCESS through TCRdb and include only in-frame sequences with V and J called. Some clones fail to appear in such tables; in the studies checked, an unresolved V gene covers under half of the shortfall, and the cause of the remainder is unknown. The sample table contains roughly 100,000 clones; only one count was recorded for roughly nine tenths of them. The top ten constitute approximately 3.6% of the sample. Specimen: peripheral blood. Every receptor here comes from a woman aged 60 to 75 with acute or convalescent COVID-19.

The chain carries TRBV10-3 and TRBJ2-5; a weak D match, TRBD1 (7 bases). CDR1 and CDR2 (germline): ENHRY, SYGVKD. Trimming took off 8 bases at V and 3 bases at J, with 13 bases between the two ends. The CDR3 consists of 13 residues. In DNA, the CDR3 is TGTGCCATCCGACAGGGACTCGAAGAGACCCAGTACTTC. It codes for CAIRQGLEETQYF.

The chain carries TRBV7-3 and TRBJ2-1; TRBD2 agrees at 10 bases. The junction had 9 bases not matched to a gene; V was cut back by 8 bases and J by 5 bases. Germline V CDR1 and CDR2: SGHTA, FQGTGA. There are 15 residues in the CDR3. CDR3 loop: CASGSGTSDHNEQFF. The CDR3 DNA reads as TGTGCCAGCGGGTCCGGGACTAGCGACCACAATGAGCAGTTCTTC.